The rows below give T cell receptor beta chains drawn from one sample of a study of CXCR3-negative and CXCR3-positive naive CD8 T cells. TCRdb reanalyzed the 5' RACE reads, giving one entry per CDR3 protein sequence and no DNA. This sample contains about 89,000 distinct CDR3 sequences. Material for sequencing was naive CXCR3+ CD8+ T cells from blood. The source of these receptors is a human donor in good health. Some clones in this sample may be carry-over from other donors' samples. The CDR3 runs from the conserved cysteine through the conserved F or W.

cdr3_length: 15
j_call: TRBJ2-2
v_call: TRBV7-9
cdr3_aa: CASSWIIGDAGELFF

cdr3_length: 13
j_call: TRBJ2-7
v_call: TRBV19
cdr3_aa: CASSPGLSYDQYF

cdr3_length: 15
j_call: TRBJ2-5
v_call: TRBV15
cdr3_aa: CATSRERLLQETQYF

cdr3_length: 15
j_call: TRBJ2-7
v_call: TRBV4-2
cdr3_aa: CASSHPGLGSYEQYF

cdr3_length: 17
j_call: TRBJ2-1
v_call: TRBV12-3/TRBV12-4
cdr3_aa: CVSSLPWQGASYNEQFF

cdr3_length: 14
j_call: TRBJ2-7
v_call: TRBV13
cdr3_aa: CASSRGTTPYEQYF

cdr3_length: 12
j_call: TRBJ2-7
v_call: TRBV3-1
cdr3_aa: CASRAQGDKQYF

cdr3_length: 15
j_call: TRBJ2-7
v_call: TRBV20-1
cdr3_aa: CSARDQAGLDYEQYF

cdr3_length: 14
j_call: TRBJ1-1
v_call: TRBV20-1
cdr3_aa: CSARTPDGNTEAFF

cdr3_length: 15
j_call: TRBJ1-6
v_call: TRBV7-6
cdr3_aa: CASSQTTNSGSPLHF

cdr3_length: 14
j_call: TRBJ2-1
v_call: TRBV28
cdr3_aa: CASSLPYAANEQFF

cdr3_length: 17
j_call: TRBJ1-1
v_call: TRBV13
cdr3_aa: CASSTPGTGGNGAEAFF

cdr3_length: 13
j_call: TRBJ1-3
v_call: TRBV25-1
cdr3_aa: CASSVGGSDTIYF

cdr3_length: 17
j_call: TRBJ2-5
v_call: TRBV28
cdr3_aa: CASSSYSDRGQLETQYF

cdr3_length: 16
j_call: TRBJ2-1
v_call: TRBV28
cdr3_aa: CASSPTGTADYNEQFF

cdr3_length: 15
j_call: TRBJ2-6
v_call: TRBV11-3
cdr3_aa: CASSPPSSGANVLTF

cdr3_length: 16
j_call: TRBJ2-5
v_call: TRBV5-5
cdr3_aa: CASSPYFGQGMETQYF

cdr3_length: 17
j_call: TRBJ2-3
v_call: TRBV7-6
cdr3_aa: CASSLDPSGGARDTQYF

cdr3_length: 15
j_call: TRBJ2-3
v_call: TRBV20-1
cdr3_aa: CSATQSGRATDTQYF

cdr3_length: 15
j_call: TRBJ2-1
v_call: TRBV6-2/TRBV6-3
cdr3_aa: CASSFRDGFFNEQFF

cdr3_length: 13
j_call: TRBJ2-1
v_call: TRBV9
cdr3_aa: CASSVGRDNEQFF

cdr3_length: 16
j_call: TRBJ1-2
v_call: TRBV7-2
cdr3_aa: CASSLIPGTGGDGYTF

cdr3_length: 14
j_call: TRBJ2-2
v_call: TRBV6-5
cdr3_aa: CASSLTWVTGELFF

cdr3_length: 14
j_call: TRBJ1-4
v_call: TRBV12-3/TRBV12-4
cdr3_aa: CASRFKEVSEKLFF

cdr3_length: 16
j_call: TRBJ2-2
v_call: TRBV9
cdr3_aa: CASSPRRALNTGELFF